The next 18 T cell receptor beta chains were all read from a single sample in a study of CD8 T cells in ankylosing spondylitis (dated by TCRdb to about 2017). Library construction relied on 5' RACE. TCRdb records Illumina HiSeq 2500 as the sequencer. TCRdb reprocessing: public reads trimmed at Q25 with fastp, clones called with MiXCR, in-frame beta chains kept. Rows merge per CDR3 protein into single entries with the most common DNA and genes. The sample includes roughly 120,000 distinct CDR3 sequences, with 7% observed a single time. The top ten constitute more than 10% of the sample. The sequenced sample was blood, either unsorted or a sorted T cell fraction (not recorded which). Source of these receptors: a male donor with ankylosing spondylitis or in good health (not recorded which).

At least ten counts were recorded for this clonotype. J is TRBJ1-6 and V is TRBV3-1, with no clear D. V lost 6 bases and J 12 bases, leaving 12 bases between the germline ends. The CDR3 runs 12 residues. The V gene's germline CDR1 is LGHDT and CDR2 YNNKEL (reference sequence). The CDR3, as DNA: TGTGCCAGCAGGTTTCCTGGGCTACCCCTCCACTTT. Its protein product is CASRFPGLPLHF.

There are many counts of this clonotype. CDR3 sequence reads: CAISESIAGGQETQYF. The CDR3 region has the DNA TGTGCCATCAGTGAGTCGATTGCGGGAGGTCAGGAGACCCAGTACTTC. The chain employs TRBV10-3 and TRBJ2-5, with 8 bases matching TRBD2. With 0 bases clipped from V and 5 bases from J, the junction kept 8 bases outside the gene matches. Germline-derived CDR1 and CDR2 are ENHRY and SYGVKD. The CDR3 has 16 amino acids.

This clonotype was seen ten or more times. This chain connects TRBV20-1 to TRBJ2-3; 10 nucleotides match TRBD2. Trimming removed 7 bases from V and 4 bases from J; junction bases left unmatched: 8. CDR1 DFQATT and CDR2 SNEGSKA come from the germline V gene (reference sequence). The CDR3 covers 14 residues. CDR3: CSVLQREGSDTQYF. In DNA, the CDR3 is TGCAGTGTATTGCAGCGGGAGGGTTCAGATACGCAGTATTTT.

This clonotype was seen many times. The rearrangement uses TRBV3-1 and TRBJ2-1, with 13 bases fitting TRBD2. This CDR3 spans 16 amino acids. Trimming at V came to 0 bases and at J to 9 bases, leaving 5 bases not matched to a gene. Germline values: CDR1 LGHDT, CDR2 YNNKEL (reference sequence). In DNA, the CDR3 is TGTGCCAGCAGCCAAGACGGACTAGCGGGAGTGGGTGAGCAGTTCTTC. Its protein is CASSQDGLAGVGEQFF.

This clonotype was observed at least ten times. J is TRBJ2-1 and V is TRBV4-2; D is uncertain. The V and J ends lost 0 bases and 2 bases respectively, with 11 bases between them. The germline CDR1 and CDR2 sequences are LGHNA and YNFKEQ. The CDR3 sequence is 16 residues long. The CDR3 is CASSQEGLVAYNEQFF. CDR3 bases: TGTGCCAGCAGCCAAGAGGGCCTAGTCGCCTACAATGAGCAGTTCTTC.

This clonotype was detected many times. The V call is TRBV15, the J call TRBJ1-2, with D maybe TRBD1 (5 bases). V gave up 3 bases and J gave up 5 bases, with 19 bases separating them. CDR1 is LNHNV, CDR2 YYDKDF, per germline (reference sequence). This CDR3 is 16 amino acids long. As DNA, the CDR3 is TGTGCCACCAGCAGCAGGGCCTCGAACAACACTTATGGCTACACCTTC. Its protein product is CATSSRASNNTYGYTF. The variable domain in full, with the rest retrieved from reference TRBV15 and TRBJ1-2, is DAMVIQNPRYQVTQFGKPVTLSCSQTLNHNVMYWYQQKSSQAPKLLFHYYDKDFNNEADTPDNFQSRRPNTSFCFLDIRSPGLGDTAMYLCATSSRASNNTYGYTFGSGTRLTVV.

In nucleotides, the CDR3 is TGCGCCAGCAGCTTGGACGGGACAATAGGGCAGCCCCAGCATTTT. As protein: CASSLDGTIGQPQHF. The chain carries TRBV5-1 and TRBJ1-5, with D possibly being TRBD1 (6 bases). Germline V gives CDR1 SGHRS, CDR2 YFSETQ. Trimming removed 0 bases at V and 7 bases at J, with 14 bases between. The CDR3 sequence is 15 residues long.

This clonotype was seen repeatedly, ten times or more. V usage is TRBV20-1 and J usage is TRBJ2-7; 8 nucleotides align to TRBD2. The germline V gene encodes CDR1 DFQATT and CDR2 SNEGSKA (reference sequence). Germline trimming cut 0 bases from V and 3 bases from J; bases unmatched to any gene: 7. The CDR3 is 15 residues long. The CDR3 spells CSARDQRESYYEQYF. CDR3 in DNA: TGCAGTGCTAGAGATCAGCGGGAGTCGTACTACGAGCAGTACTTC.

This clonotype has a count of ten or more. The chain uses TRBV6-1 and TRBJ2-3; the match to TRBD2 covers 10 bases. CDR1 and CDR2 (germline): MNHNS, SASEGT. After removal of 2 bases from V and 8 bases from J, the junction contained 10 bases not matched to a gene. CDR3 length: 16 residues. For the CDR3, the DNA is TGTGCCAGCAGTGAAAAGTCGTCTAGCGGGGGCTTTACGCAGTATTTT. This codes for CASSEKSSSGGFTQYF.

This clonotype was counted many times. V gene TRBV5-1 combines with J gene TRBJ2-7; 12 bases are a match to TRBD1. Trimming cost V 0 bases and J 6 bases; bases outside gene matches: 7. The CDR3 extends over 16 amino acids. Germline V gene lookup returns CDR1 SGHRS and CDR2 YFSETQ. The CDR3 region is CASSLGSGTGGGEQYF. The CDR3 coding sequence is TGCGCCAGCAGCTTGGGCTCCGGGACAGGGGGCGGCGAGCAGTACTTC.

This clonotype has a count of ten or more. The gene calls are TRBV5-6 and TRBJ2-1; D unclear. Deletions cut 6 bases from V and 2 bases from J, with 12 bases between. The CDR3 consists of 14 residues. Germline CDR1 SGHDT, CDR2 YYEEEE. The DNA of the CDR3 is TGTGCCAGCACCCGCACAAAGACCTACAATGAGCAGTTCTTC. Protein product: CASTRTKTYNEQFF. The full variable domain, completed using reference TRBV5-6 and TRBJ2-1, is DAGVTQSPTHLIKTRGQQVTLRCSPKSGHDTVSWYQQALGQGPQFIFQYYEEEERQRGNFPDRFSGHQFPNYSSELNVNALLLGDSALYLCASTRTKTYNEQFFGPGTRLTVL.

Concerning this clonotype: The germline gene is not matched at one end of the junction; a read error may be the cause. The chain recombines TRBV3-1 with TRBJ2-1, with 13 bases identical to TRBD2. The CDR3 spans 18 residues. Germline loops: CDR1 LGHDT, CDR2 YNNKEL (reference sequence). The CDR3 nucleotides read TGTGCCTGCAGCCATGAGGGACTAGCGGGACTCTCCTACAATGAGCAGTTCTTC. Amino acids: CACSHEGLAGLSYNEQFF.

This clonotype was seen once. The CDR3 is CASSEGTGARYEQYF. In DNA form, the CDR3 reads TGTGCCAGCAGTGAAGGGACGGGGGCGAGGTACGAGCAGTACTTC. The chain carries TRBV6-1 and TRBJ2-7, with D perhaps TRBD1 or TRBD2 (6 bases each). Per the germline V gene, CDR1 is MNHNS and CDR2 is SASEGT. The CDR3 consists of 15 residues. Trimming left V 1 base short and J 4 bases short, with 14 bases between.

This clonotype was counted many times. V usage is TRBV5-1 and J usage is TRBJ2-3; D gene uncertain. Germline V CDR1 and CDR2: SGHRS, YFSETQ. This CDR3 is 15 amino acids long. Trimming cost V 5 bases and J 0 bases, with 13 bases left between them. CDR3 protein: CASSPGSPSTDTQYF. The CDR3 nucleotides read TGCGCCAGCAGTCCGGGCTCACCTAGCACAGATACGCAGTATTTT.

The chain combines TRBV5-1 with TRBJ2-2; no definite D call. CDR3 size: 13 residues. Trimming removed 2 bases at V and 1 base at J, with 3 bases between. Germline values: CDR1 SGHRS, CDR2 YFSETQ. The CDR3 DNA sequence: TGCGCCAGCAGCTTTCAGAACACCGGGGAGCTGTTTTTT. Amino acids: CASSFQNTGELFF.

This clonotype was observed at least ten times. This chain connects TRBV20-1 to TRBJ1-3, with D unresolved. Germline V gives CDR1 DFQATT, CDR2 SNEGSKA (reference sequence). Between the trimmed V and J ends, which lost 0 bases and 0 bases, there was a span of 15 bases. This CDR3 spans 17 amino acids. Written as DNA, the CDR3 is TGCAGTGCTAGAGAGAGAGGAACATCGAGCTCTGGAAACACCATATATTTT. Its translation: CSARERGTSSSGNTIYF.

This clonotype was recorded many times. The V gene is TRBV7-9, the J gene TRBJ2-7; a weak D match, TRBD1 (6 bases). Per the germline V gene, CDR1 is SEHNR and CDR2 is FQNEAQ (reference sequence). The germline V and J ends were trimmed by 5 bases and 3 bases, with 17 bases remaining between them. This CDR3 has 15 amino acids. The CDR3 region has the DNA TGTGCCAGCAGCCCAGGGGACCCCTTCTACTACGAGCAGTACTTC. This gives the protein CASSPGDPFYYEQYF.

In this sample, this clonotype turned up many times. The chain couples TRBV5-1 to TRBJ2-5, with a tentative D call TRBD1 (5 bases). Trimming pared 0 bases from V and 1 base from J, leaving 10 bases between. Per the germline V gene, CDR1 is SGHRS and CDR2 is YFSETQ. This CDR3 contains 15 residues. CDR3 DNA: TGCGCCAGCAGCTTGGCCCAGGGTTTCCAAGAGACCCAGTACTTC. It specifies CASSLAQGFQETQYF.